Listed below are T cell receptor beta chains from one sample, sequenced in a study of blood T cell repertoires in COVID-19. Measured with immunoSEQ multiplex PCR; TCRdb has only the in-frame clones, and not every one. The profile shows about 200,000 clones, 70% to 90% of them singletons. Sequencing input: peripheral blood. The receptor set was obtained from a man between 60 and 70 years old with COVID-19, enrolled during active disease. Each CDR3 is given with its conserved first and last residue. Fields, in order: clone size, D gene, V gene, J gene, CDR3 DNA, CDR3 protein. A D gene is named only where the DNA matches it firmly. A row's size may be missing; if present it is once, few, many or a size class.

once,TRBD2,TRBV9,TRBJ2-5,TGTGCCAGCAGCGCGGGACTAGTAGATGGGAAAGAGACCCAGTACTTC,CASSAGLVDGKETQYF
-,TRBD1,TRBV7-2,TRBJ1-1,TGTGCCAGCAGCACATCAGGGGGCCGGAACACTGAAGCTTTCTTT,CASSTSGGRNTEAFF
-,TRBD1,TRBV3-1/TRBV3-2,TRBJ2-7,TGTGCCAGCAGCCAAGAGTACGGCAGGGGGTACGAGCAGTACTTC,CASSQEYGRGYEQYF
few,-,TRBV20-1,TRBJ1-1,TGCAGTGCTACCAGGCTTCCTGAAGCTTTCTTT,CSATRLPEAFF
-,TRBD1,TRBV19,TRBJ2-1,TGTGCCAGTAGTACCATGACAGGGCCCAATGAGCAGTTCTTC,CASSTMTGPNEQFF
-,TRBD1,TRBV10-3,TRBJ1-1,TGTGCCATCAGTCGGGACAGAGTGAACACTGAAGCTTTCTTT,CAISRDRVNTEAFF
-,-,TRBV5-4,TRBJ1-6,TGTGCCAGCAGCTTGGGAGGGCCCAGCCGCCCTAATTCACCCCTCCACTTT,CASSLGGPSRPNSPLHF
-,-,TRBV15,TRBJ2-1,TGTGCCACCAGCAGAGATCGCGGTGAGCAGTTCTTC,CATSRDRGEQFF
-,-,TRBV6-6,TRBJ1-3,TGTGCCAGCAGTTACACGACAGGCATCTCTGGAAACACCATATATTTT,CASSYTTGISGNTIYF
-,-,TRBV24-1,TRBJ1-1,TGTGCCACCAGTGATCCTTTGGACGGCTGGAGGGCTTTCTTT,CATSDPLDGWRAFF
-,-,TRBV29-1,TRBJ1-2,TGCAGCGTCACAACAGGGAGTGGCTACACCTTC,CSVTTGSGYTF
-,-,TRBV6-6,TRBJ1-4,TGTGCCAGCAGTTACTCGCCAGGGGCGGAGGAAAAACTGTTTTTT,CASSYSPGAEEKLFF
-,TRBD2,TRBV4-2,TRBJ2-7,TGTGCCAGCAGCCAAGATCGTGGTAGCGGGAGGTACGAGCAGTACTTC,CASSQDRGSGRYEQYF
-,-,TRBV5-4,TRBJ1-1,TGTGCCAGCAGCTTGGTATCAGGGCGGAACGCTGAAGCTTTCTTT,CASSLVSGRNAEAFF
once,-,TRBV30,TRBJ2-4,TGTGCCTGGAGTCCGGACTACCGCGAGAACATTCAGTACTTC,CAWSPDYRENIQYF
-,TRBD1,TRBV11-2,TRBJ1-6,TGTGCCAGCAGCTTCGAGACAGGGATTAATTCACCCCTCCACTTT,CASSFETGINSPLHF
-,-,TRBV9,TRBJ1-1,TGTGCCAGCTCCATAACGGAGTTCACTGAAGCTTTCTTT,CASSITEFTEAFF
-,TRBD1,TRBV11-3,TRBJ2-1,TGTGCCAGCAGCCGCGGACAGGGGACCCTTGGTGAGCAGTTCTTC,CASSRGQGTLGEQFF
-,TRBD1,TRBV19,TRBJ1-6,TGTGCCAGTAGTATAGGACCAGGGGGGCATTCACCCCTCCACTTT,CASSIGPGGHSPLHF
few,TRBD2,TRBV2,TRBJ2-1,TGTGCCAGCAGGGAGACTAGCGGCCCCTACAATGAGCAGTTCTTC,CASRETSGPYNEQFF
once,TRBD1,TRBV2,TRBJ1-2,TGTGCCAGCAAGATACAGGGGACCCGCGGCTACACCTTC,CASKIQGTRGYTF
few,-,TRBV29-1,TRBJ1-2,TGCAGCGTGGCGGAGGGGGGGGACTATGGCTACACCTTC,CSVAEGGDYGYTF
-,-,TRBV6-1,TRBJ1-5,TGTGCCAGCAGTGTATCCAGGGGCTTAGGCAATCAGCCCCAGCATTTT,CASSVSRGLGNQPQHF
-,-,TRBV5-6,TRBJ1-3,TGTGCCAGCAGCTCTATACTGTACTCTGGAAACACCATATATTTT,CASSSILYSGNTIYF
-,-,TRBV9,TRBJ2-3,TGTGCCAGCAGCGGACTATCTAGCACAGATACGCAGTATTTT,CASSGLSSTDTQYF
-,TRBD1,TRBV29-1,TRBJ1-2,TGCAGCGTTGAGCTGAGGACAGGGGTTGACTACACCTTC,CSVELRTGVDYTF
few,-,TRBV25-1,TRBJ1-2,TGTGCCAGCAGCGACGTGAGCAGGGAACAGAATGGCTACACCTTC,CASSDVSREQNGYTF
-,-,TRBV6-7,TRBJ1-2,TGTGCCAGCAGTTCAGGGGTAGGTAATAGGAACTATGGCTACACCTTC,CASSSGVGNRNYGYTF
-,TRBD2,TRBV6-6,TRBJ2-5,TGTGCCAGCAGTCTCGGACTAGCGGGAGCAGGGCAGGAGACCCAGTACTTC,CASSLGLAGAGQETQYF
-,TRBD1,TRBV6-5,TRBJ1-2,TGTGCCAGCGGAAGAACCGGGACAGCCGTCTATGGCTACACCTTC,CASGRTGTAVYGYTF
few,-,TRBV6-5,TRBJ2-7,TGTGCCAGCAGTTATGGACTCGGCTACGAGCAGTACTTC,CASSYGLGYEQYF
-,-,TRBV28,TRBJ1-1,TGTGCCAGCAGTTCCTCCGGGGTTTCGGCTGAAGCTTTCTTT,CASSSSGVSAEAFF
-,-,TRBV4-3,TRBJ1-1,TGCGCCAGCAGCCGAATTGGACAGCAGAACACTGAAGCTTTCTTT,CASSRIGQQNTEAFF
-,-,TRBV4-3,TRBJ1-4,TGCGCCAGCAGCTCCCGGGAGAGGGAAAAACTGTTTTTT,CASSSREREKLFF
-,-,TRBV6-6,TRBJ1-5,TGTGCCAGCAGTTACGATCGGCAGGGCAATCAGCCCCAGCATTTT,CASSYDRQGNQPQHF
-,TRBD1,TRBV6-2/TRBV6-3,TRBJ1-2,TGTGCCAGCAGTTACCACCGGACAGGGGGCATCTATGGCTACACCTTC,CASSYHRTGGIYGYTF
-,TRBD2,TRBV6-1,TRBJ2-3,TGTGCCAGCAGTGTAACTAGCGGGGTTTACACAGATACGCAGTATTTT,CASSVTSGVYTDTQYF
-,-,TRBV20-1,TRBJ2-5,TGCAGTGCTAGAGTCTTAGAGACCCAGTACTTC,CSARVLETQYF
-,-,TRBV7-9,TRBJ1-2,TGTGCCAGCAGCCCTGGGGGCCTGAAGGGCTACACCTTC,CASSPGGLKGYTF
-,TRBD1,TRBV5-1,TRBJ2-5,TGCGCCAGCAGCCTCGGACAGGGAGTGGGGGAGACCCAGTACTTC,CASSLGQGVGETQYF
-,TRBD1,TRBV5-4,TRBJ2-1,TGTGCCAGCAGCTCGACAGGGTTAACCTACAATGAGCAGTTCTTC,CASSSTGLTYNEQFF
-,-,TRBV5-1,TRBJ2-7,TGCGCCAGCAGCTTGGGAGGGGCAGGGGTCCCCTACGAGCAGTACTTC,CASSLGGAGVPYEQYF
-,TRBD1,TRBV15,TRBJ1-1,TGTGCCACCAGTACAGGGGGAGCTTTCTTT,CATSTGGAFF